The 5 T cell receptor beta chains listed next were all sequenced from one sample in a study of OX40 agonist ivuxolimab in advanced cancers. TCRdb keeps only in-frame clones here, not all; method: immunoSEQ multiplex PCR. This sample yields over 55,000 clones, of which approximately 80% are seen a single time; under 9.5% belongs to the top ten. The sequencing here drew on CD4+ or CD8+ T cells sorted from blood, taken in a trial of the OX40 agonist ivuxolimab. The receptors were gathered from an adult with an advanced solid tumor such as melanoma, head and neck, liver or kidney cancer.

By its share, this clone is medium-sized (0.01 to 0.1%). This sample also contains other DNA sequences that code for the same CDR3. This sequence joins TRBV28 and TRBJ2-7, with TRBD1 identical over 8 bases. This CDR3 has 13 amino acids. Germline CDR1 MDHEN, CDR2 SYDVKM. The J segment lost 6 bases and the V segment lost 5 bases, leaving 6 bases of the junction unmatched. The CDR3 protein is CASSPGQGGEQYF. The CDR3 DNA reads as TGTGCCAGCAGTCCAGGACAGGGTGGCGAGCAGTACTTC.

V usage is TRBV7-9 and J usage is TRBJ1-1, with D tentatively TRBD1 (5 bases). Trimming took 4 bases from V and 1 from J, leaving 10 bases between them. This CDR3 region has 14 residues. Germline V gene data show CDR1 as SEHNR and CDR2 as FQNEAQ (reference sequence). CDR3 in DNA: TGTGCCAGCAGCTGGCAAACAGGGAACACTGAAGCTTTCTTT. This translates into CASSWQTGNTEAFF.

This chain joins TRBV11-3 and TRBJ2-2, with 7 bases identical to TRBD1. Germline V gene lookup returns CDR1 SGHNT and CDR2 YENEEA. V shed 0 bases and J 5 bases; nucleotides not matched to a gene: 18. The CDR3 is 20 amino acids. In DNA form, the CDR3 reads TGTGCCAGCAGCTTAGAGGGAGTACTAGGGGGCGCGGATGGAACCGGGGAGCTGTTTTTT. The encoded protein is CASSLEGVLGGADGTGELFF.

The chain links TRBV1 to TRBJ2-1; the D segment call TRBD2 is taken from the table without a DNA check. TRBV1 is reported as a pseudogene. CDR3 length: 13 amino acids. CDR3 bases: TGCACCAGCAGCCCCCGGGTCGGCGATGAGCAGTTCTTC. It specifies CTSSPRVGDEQFF.

This clone was seen repeatedly, ten times or more. The chain is built from TRBV4-3 and TRBJ2-1, with 8 bases that match TRBD2. V lost 1 base and J lost 8; bases outside the gene matches: 13. The CDR3 runs 17 residues. Germline CDR1 and CDR2: LGHNA and YSLEER. The CDR3 bases are TGCGCCAGCAGCCAAGGGGCCGAAGCGGGAGTCATCCATGAGCAGTTCTTC. Encoded protein: CASSQGAEAGVIHEQFF.